The 22 T cell receptor beta chains below all came from one sample that was sequenced in a study of tumor and adjacent non-tumor tissue in lung cancer. RNA was extracted from bulk tissue without any cell sorting. The library came from three nested PCR rounds adapted from ARM-PCR protocols. From the multiplex PCR reads, TCRdb called clonotypes with MiXCR, one entry per CDR3 protein. Of 75,000 to 80,000 distinct CDR3 sequences in the sample, roughly 80% were seen once. Sequenced input: lung tumor tissue. The source is a woman in her 50s with non-small cell lung cancer.

This rearrangement joins TRBV4-1 to TRBJ2-7, with a tentative D call TRBD2 (5 bases). CDR3 size: 14 residues. Trimming removed 1 base at V and 13 bases at J, with 20 bases between. Germline V gives CDR1 MGHRA, CDR2 YSYEKL. The CDR3 loop is CASSQASSSYGLYF. CDR3 nucleotides: TGCGCCAGCAGCCAAGCCTCTAGCTCCTACGGGCTATACTTC.

With respect to this clonotype: At one of its ends the junction is not consistent with the germline gene, which may arise from a read error. The V and J genes are TRBV6-1 and TRBJ1-2, with TRBD1 as a possible D gene (6 bases). CDR3 length equals 14 residues. Germline CDR1 and CDR2: MNHNS and SASEGT. Written as DNA, the CDR3 is TGTGCCAGCCAAGGGGGTAGGGCTGACTTTGGCTACACTTTC. Its translation is CASQGGRADFGYTF.

This chain uses TRBV4-3 with TRBJ2-1, with 9 bases lining up with TRBD2. With 4 bases clipped from V and 1 base from J, the junction kept 5 bases outside the gene matches. Looked up from germline, CDR1 is LGHNA and CDR2 is YSLEER. The CDR3 is 16 amino acids. CDR3 amino acids: CASSREAGGSYNEQFF. In DNA, the CDR3 is TGCGCCAGCAGCCGAGAGGCGGGAGGGTCCTACAATGAGCAGTTCTTC.

CDR3 loop: CSTMVRDEQYF. The CDR3 DNA is TGCAGTACTATGGTAAGGGACGAGCAGTACTTC. This sequence joins TRBV20-1 and TRBJ2-7; D is unresolved. Per the germline V gene, CDR1 is DFQATT and CDR2 is SNEGSKA (reference sequence). V lost 8 bases, J lost 5 bases, and 13 bases lay in between. This CDR3 has 11 amino acids.

A note on this clonotype: An end of the junction differs from the germline gene, which may be a read error. The chain recombines TRBV5-4 with TRBJ2-1; the match to TRBD2 covers 10 bases. The CDR3 covers 15 residues. Germline V gives CDR1 SGHNT, CDR2 YYREEE (reference sequence). DNA of the CDR3: TGTTCCAGCAGCGTGCCGAGACTAGCGGGTAATGAGCAGTTCTTC. Amino acids: CSSSVPRLAGNEQFF.

About this clonotype: At one end, the junction sequence differs from germline, possibly due to a read error. V and J are TRBV20-1 and TRBJ2-1, with D possibly called TRBD1 or TRBD2 (5 bases each). The CDR3 is made up of 14 amino acids. CDR1 DFQATT and CDR2 SNEGSKA come from the germline V gene (reference sequence). For the CDR3, the DNA is TGCAGTGCTAGGATCCCGGGATGGCCAGGGAAGCAGTTTTTC. This codes for CSARIPGWPGKQFF.

The rearrangement links TRBV5-4 to TRBJ1-2; TRBD1 is a possible D gene (5 bases). Germline CDR1 is SGHNT and CDR2 is YYREEE (reference sequence). V was cut by 5 bases and J by 4 bases, with 15 bases left in between. The CDR3 spans 14 residues. CDR3 region: CASSLGVGGYGYTF. As DNA, the CDR3 is TGTGCCAGCAGTCTGGGAGTGGGGGGCTATGGCTACACCTTC.

As for this clonotype: The conserved final phenylalanine or tryptophan is absent from the CDR3, which likely points to a read error. J is TRBJ2-1 and V is TRBV11-3; D perhaps matches TRBD2 (7 bases). This CDR3 has 17 amino acids. Germline V gene data show CDR1 as SGHNT and CDR2 as YENEEA. CDR3 DNA sequence: TGCGCCAGCAGCCCCTCTTCGATAGGGAGGGGGTCCAATGAGCAGTTCTAC. Protein: CASSPSSIGRGSNEQFY.

On this clonotype: Lacking the conserved final phenylalanine or tryptophan, this CDR3 likely reflects a read error. The limits of the CDR3 on the DNA are not certain, so only TCRdb's listed CDR3 is given. The chain couples TRBV7-8 to TRBJ2-6; the D call TRBD2 from the table was never checked on the DNA. The CDR3 length is 16 residues, termini included. CDR1 is SGHVS, CDR2 FQNEAQ, per germline. Here the CDR3 reads CASSRGLHFGANVLTL.

Notes on this clonotype: The conserved phenylalanine or tryptophan is not found at the CDR3 terminus, so this likely reflects a read error. The DNA of the CDR3 is TGTGCCAGCAGCTTGGAAATTTGGCGACCCCAGCATTAT. This translates into CASSLEIWRPQHY. V is TRBV11-2 and J is TRBJ1-5; no clear D gene. This CDR3 contains 13 residues. V lost 3 bases and J 10 bases, leaving 13 bases between the germline ends. Per the germline V gene, CDR1 is SGHAT and CDR2 is FQNNGV.

The CDR3 spells CAVIRDQPQHF. The CDR3 DNA reads TGTGCCGTGATACGGGATCAGCCCCAGCATTTT. The chain joins TRBV24-1 to TRBJ1-5; no firm D call. This CDR3 is built from 11 residues. The V gene lost 12 bases and the J gene lost 5 bases, with 10 bases spanning the gap. Germline loops: CDR1 KGHDR, CDR2 SFDVKD.

With respect to this clonotype: One end of the junction does not line up with germline, which may come from a read error. For the CDR3, the DNA is TGTACCAGCAGCCAAAGGCTAACAGTCTGCGAGCAGTACTTC. Protein product: CTSSQRLTVCEQYF. The chain uses TRBV6-6 and TRBJ2-7; D call uncertain. The CDR3 is 14 amino acids. Per the germline V gene, CDR1 is MNHNY and CDR2 is SVGAGI (reference sequence).

As concerns this clonotype: Mismatch with germline at one junction end may stem from a read error. The chain employs TRBV20-1 and TRBJ1-5, with D hard to call. Germline V gene data show CDR1 as DFQATT and CDR2 as SNEGSKA (reference sequence). The CDR3 is 16 residues long. CDR3 residues: CGARVEGGRGNQHQHF. The CDR3 DNA sequence: TGCGGTGCTAGAGTCGAGGGAGGGAGAGGCAATCAGCACCAGCATTTT.

Turning to this clonotype: At one boundary the junction diverges from the germline segment, which might be a read error. This CDR3 reads CSARGGKGRFNEQLF. The CDR3 DNA reads TGCAGTGCTAGAGGGGGGAAGGGCCGATTCAATGAGCAGTTGTTC. J is TRBJ2-1 and V is TRBV20-1, with D perhaps TRBD1 or TRBD2 (5 bases each). Per the germline V gene, CDR1 is DFQATT and CDR2 is SNEGSKA (reference sequence). This CDR3 has 15 residues.

V usage is TRBV20-1 and J usage is TRBJ2-7, with D perhaps TRBD1 (6 bases). V lost 1 base and J 10 bases, leaving 26 bases between the germline ends. The CDR3 is 16 residues long. Germline CDR1 reads DFQATT; CDR2 reads SNEGSKA (reference sequence). The CDR3 DNA is TGCAGTGCTAGAGGCCAAAGGGCGGACAGTTCCTATGATCAGTACTTC. It specifies CSARGQRADSSYDQYF.

As to this clonotype: Just one base apart from a much larger clone, this may be a read error. V usage is TRBV28 and J usage is TRBJ1-5, with TRBD1 matching over 7 bases. Germline CDR1 and CDR2: MDHEN and SYDVKM. This CDR3 is built from 15 residues. Written as DNA, the CDR3 is TGTGCCAGCAGTTTTAACAGGGGCGGCAATCAGTCCCAGCATTTT. Its translation is CASSFNRGGNQSQHF.

Turning to this clonotype: The junction departs from the called germline gene at one end, perhaps through a read error. The chain employs TRBV12-3 or TRBV12-4 and TRBJ1-5; unclear D gene. The CDR3 covers 14 residues. The CDR3 reads CASSLDGVDQAQHF. Here the CDR3 DNA reads TGTGCCAGCAGTCTTGATGGGGTAGATCAGGCCCAGCATTTT.

A word on this clonotype: Relative to the germline gene, one junction end is altered; a read error may explain this. The rearrangement uses TRBV11-2 and TRBJ2-1; 7 bases map to TRBD2. Germline V lookup: CDR1 SGHAT, CDR2 FQNNGV. The CDR3 runs to 14 residues. CDR3 in amino acids: CASSILARVGEQFF. The CDR3 region has the DNA TGCGCCAGCAGCATACTAGCGCGAGTCGGTGAGCAGTTCTTC. The full variable domain, with the rest looked up from reference TRBV11-2 and TRBJ2-1, is EAGVAQSPRYKIIEKRQSVAFWCNPISGHATLYWYQQILGQGPKLLIQFQNNGVVDDSQLPKDRFSAERLKGVDSTLKIQPAKLEDSAVYLCASSILARVGEQFFGPGTRLTVL.

In its sample, this clonotype was seen a few times. A much more abundant neighbour one base away suggests this may be a read error. V gene TRBV7-8 combines with J gene TRBJ2-7; D is unresolved. This CDR3 comprises 13 residues. With 5 bases removed from V and 2 bases from J, the gap between germline ends came to 10 bases. The germline gives CDR1 SGHVS, CDR2 FQNEAQ. Written as DNA, the CDR3 is TGTGCCAGCAGCACCAGGACCCCCTACGAGCAGTACTTC. Residues: CASSTRTPYEQYF.

About this clonotype itself: At one boundary the junction diverges from the germline segment, which might be a read error. The rearrangement links TRBV28 to TRBJ1-1; no clear D. Germline V gives CDR1 MDHEN, CDR2 SYDVKM. The CDR3 sequence is 16 residues long. Here the CDR3 reads CVSSASTGSANTEVFF. CDR3 nucleotides: TGTGTCAGCAGTGCCTCTACGGGGTCTGCGAACACTGAAGTTTTCTTT.

The chain recombines TRBV10-3 with TRBJ2-3; D remains ambiguous. CDR1 ENHRY and CDR2 SYGVKD come from the germline V gene. Trimming pared 7 bases from V and 0 bases from J, leaving 11 bases between. The CDR3 loop spans 14 amino acids. In DNA, the CDR3 is TGTGCCATCAATGTTAGCTGCAGCACAGATACGCAGTATTTT. Amino acid sequence: CAINVSCSTDTQYF.

V is TRBV20-1 and J is TRBJ2-7, with D perhaps TRBD2 (7 bases). This CDR3 is 15 amino acids long. Germline CDR1 is DFQATT and CDR2 is SNEGSKA (reference sequence). Trimming pared 6 bases from V and 13 bases from J, leaving 31 bases between. In DNA, the CDR3 is TGCAGTGCCTCACCGGGGGGACAAAGAGAATACGAGGAATACTTC. Translation gives CSASPGGQREYEEYF.